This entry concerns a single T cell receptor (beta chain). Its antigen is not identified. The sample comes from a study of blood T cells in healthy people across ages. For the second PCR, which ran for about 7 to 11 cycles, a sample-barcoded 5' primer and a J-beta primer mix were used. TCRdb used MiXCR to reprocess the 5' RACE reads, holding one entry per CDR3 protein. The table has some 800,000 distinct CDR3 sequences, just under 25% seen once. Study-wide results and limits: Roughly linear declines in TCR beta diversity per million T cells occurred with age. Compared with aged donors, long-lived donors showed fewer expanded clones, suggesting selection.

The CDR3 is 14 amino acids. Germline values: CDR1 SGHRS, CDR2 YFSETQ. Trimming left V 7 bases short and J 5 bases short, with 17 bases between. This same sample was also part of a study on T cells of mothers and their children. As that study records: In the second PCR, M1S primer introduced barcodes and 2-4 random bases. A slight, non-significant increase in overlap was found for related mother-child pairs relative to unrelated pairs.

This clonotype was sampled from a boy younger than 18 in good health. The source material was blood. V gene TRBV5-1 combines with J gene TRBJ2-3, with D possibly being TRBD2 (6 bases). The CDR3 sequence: CASGLLEGRDTQYF. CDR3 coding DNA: TGCGCCAGCGGTTTGCTGGAGGGGAGAGATACGCAGTATTTT.